The 14 T cell receptor beta chains listed next were all sequenced from one sample in a study of T-cell memory formation after mild COVID-19. From the 5' RACE reads, TCRdb called clonotypes with MiXCR, one entry per CDR3 protein. The data hold fewer than 450,000 distinct CDR3 sequences, with less than 25% observed a single time. Sequences were obtained from PBMCs or a T cell subset sorted from them (not recorded which). These receptors came from an adult woman who had mild COVID-19 (a few samples of this study predate the infection). Cell type and time point are not known.

This clonotype has just a few counts. The rearrangement uses TRBV10-3 and TRBJ2-3; 8 positions agree with TRBD2. Trimming removed 6 bases from V and 3 bases from J; junction bases left unmatched: 8. The CDR3 sequence is 15 residues long. Germline V CDR1 and CDR2: ENHRY, SYGVKD. The CDR3 protein is CAISTTSDRTDTQYF. CDR3 nucleotides: TGTGCCATCAGCACGACTAGCGATCGGACAGATACGCAGTATTTT.

This clonotype was detected only a few times. This chain links TRBV12-3 or TRBV12-4 with TRBJ1-2, with a tentative D call TRBD1 (6 bases). The ends were cut back, 5 bases at V and 11 bases at J, with 21 bases in the middle. The CDR3 has 14 residues. The CDR3 protein is CASSPTGPTTGYTF. In nucleotides, the CDR3 is TGTGCCAGCAGTCCGACAGGCCCCACCACGGGATACACCTTC.

The chain couples TRBV6-5 to TRBJ2-3, with TRBD1 identical over 10 bases. Germline-derived CDR1 and CDR2 are MNHEY and SVGAGI. V lost 3 bases and J lost 6; bases outside the gene matches: 12. This CDR3 has 17 residues. CDR3 amino acids: CASSYRSGQGFLDTQYF. The CDR3 DNA reads as TGTGCCAGCAGTTATCGTTCGGGACAGGGGTTTTTGGATACGCAGTATTTT.

This clonotype was detected many times. The chain has TRBV29-1 and TRBJ2-7, with 7 positions matching TRBD2. With V trimmed by 0 bases and J by 3 bases, 2 bases remained unmatched. The CDR3 consists of 13 residues. Germline values: CDR1 SQVTM, CDR2 ANQGSEA. The CDR3 DNA reads as TGCAGCGTTGAAGAACCTAGCGGCTACGAGCAGTACTTC. It yields the protein CSVEEPSGYEQYF.

The sample holds a few counts of this clonotype. V gene TRBV30 combines with J gene TRBJ2-7; D is unclear. Germline CDR1 GTSNPN, CDR2 SVGIG (reference sequence). The ends were cut back, 0 bases at V and 5 bases at J, with 5 bases in the middle. The CDR3 is 11 amino acids. The chain's CDR3 is CAWSVYNEQYF. CDR3 sequence (DNA): TGTGCCTGGAGTGTTTATAACGAGCAGTACTTC.

The gene calls are TRBV18 and TRBJ2-7, with TRBD2 matching over 10 bases. The germline gives CDR1 KGHSH, CDR2 LQKENI. The CDR3 spans 15 residues. With V trimmed by 3 bases and J by 6 bases, 8 bases remained unmatched. DNA for the CDR3: TGTGCCAGCTCACCCTCTAGCGGGGGCTCCGGCGAGCAGTACTTC. Translated, it gives CASSPSSGGSGEQYF.

The chain carries TRBV7-3 and TRBJ2-7; 9 bases map to TRBD2. The CDR3 has 18 residues. Trimming at V came to 4 bases and at J to 3 bases, leaving 16 bases not matched to a gene. CDR1 is SGHTA and CDR2 is FQGTGA in the germline V gene. CDR3 in DNA: TGTGCCAGCAGCTCCAGCGGGAGGAGATTCTTGACCTGCTACGAGCAGTACTTC. Amino acid sequence: CASSSSGRRFLTCYEQYF.

This clonotype has a handful of counts. The chain combines TRBV9 with TRBJ1-2, with a possible D match to TRBD1 (5 bases). The CDR3 sequence is 14 residues long. Trimming cost V 0 bases and J 4 bases, with 10 bases left between them. Looked up from germline, CDR1 is SGDLS and CDR2 is YYNGEE. Here the CDR3 reads CASSVARGGYGYTF. The CDR3 DNA reads TGTGCCAGCAGCGTAGCTCGGGGGGGCTATGGCTACACCTTC.

This rearrangement joins TRBV20-1 to TRBJ2-7, with D perhaps TRBD2 (5 bases). Trimming left V 1 base short and J 2 bases short, with 9 bases between. CDR1 is DFQATT and CDR2 is SNEGSKA in the germline V gene (reference sequence). The CDR3 runs to 13 residues. Written as DNA, the CDR3 is TGCAGTGCTAGAGCGAGCGGTACCTACGAGCAGTACTTC. Protein product: CSARASGTYEQYF.

V and J are TRBV29-1 and TRBJ1-2, with D possibly being TRBD1 (6 bases). The CDR3 is 12 residues long. The germline V gene encodes CDR1 SQVTM and CDR2 ANQGSEA. V dropped 6 bases and J dropped 6 bases, with 14 bases sitting between them. The CDR3 region is CSVWTAKNGYTF. CDR3 nucleotides: TGCAGCGTGTGGACAGCTAAGAATGGCTACACCTTC.

Only a few counts were recorded for this clonotype. The chain is built from TRBV20-1 and TRBJ2-7, with 7 bases matching TRBD2. V lost 3 bases and J lost 10; bases outside the gene matches: 15. The CDR3 has 14 residues. CDR1 and CDR2 from the germline V gene are DFQATT and SNEGSKA (reference sequence). The CDR3 DNA reads TGCAGTGCTAGGGCGGGAGAGGCTACCCGCCTCCAGTACTTC. Its translation: CSARAGEATRLQYF.

This clonotype came up many times. The V call is TRBV12-3 or TRBV12-4, the J call TRBJ1-1, with D perhaps matching TRBD1 (6 bases). Deletions cut 5 bases from V and 4 bases from J, with 23 bases between. The CDR3 has 17 amino acids. CDR3 amino acids: CASSLSLSRGAGTEAFF. The CDR3, as DNA: TGTGCCAGCAGTCTCTCACTTAGTCGGGGGGCGGGCACTGAAGCTTTCTTT.

This clonotype was counted between two and nine times. The gene calls are TRBV3-1 and TRBJ2-7, with 9 nucleotides matching TRBD1. Germline CDR1 LGHDT, CDR2 YNNKEL (reference sequence). V was clipped by 6 bases and J by 2 bases; unmatched bases: 11. The CDR3 has 16 amino acids. This CDR3 reads CASRRTGGAGTYEQYF. The CDR3 nucleotides read TGTGCCAGCAGGCGAACAGGGGGCGCGGGAACCTACGAGCAGTACTTC.

This clonotype was observed a handful of times. This chain joins TRBV7-9 and TRBJ2-5; 10 bases fit TRBD1. The V gene's germline CDR1 is SEHNR and CDR2 FQNEAQ (reference sequence). The V gene end was trimmed by 2 bases and the J gene end by 7 bases; junction bases not matched to a gene: 10. The CDR3 loop spans 16 amino acids. Here the CDR3 DNA reads TGTGCCAGCAGCTTAACGTCCGGGACAGGGGTGGCGACCCAGTACTTC. Amino acid sequence: CASSLTSGTGVATQYF.